The sequence of this T cell receptor (beta chain) was determined in a study of T cell changes during pregnancy in multiple sclerosis. The length of the CDR3 is 14 residues. CDR1 is SGHVS and CDR2 is FQNEAQ in the germline V gene. The trim removed 0 bases at V and 7 bases at J, leaving 3 bases unmatched. Assay used: immunoSEQ multiplex PCR; TCRdb lists only in-frame clones, some missing. This table holds about 100,000 clones, over 80% found once. The source is a female donor with multiple sclerosis, enrolled in a pregnancy study. V usage is TRBV7-8 and J usage is TRBJ1-2; 9 bases map to TRBD1. The sequenced sample was peripheral blood, obtained after pregnancy. This CDR3 reads CASSLAGDRAGYTF. CDR3 nucleotide sequence: TGTGCCAGCAGCTTAGCTGGGGACAGGGCTGGCTACACCTTC.